This note documents a single T cell receptor beta chain sequence. The germline gives CDR1 MNHNY, CDR2 SVGAGI (reference sequence). Trimming took off 6 bases at V and 3 bases at J, with 14 bases between the two ends. This CDR3 has 14 residues. This specimen comes from a study of OX40 agonist ivuxolimab in advanced cancers. TCRdb's table, derived via immunoSEQ multiplex PCR, lists solely in-frame clones and lacks some. The table records about 82,000 clones, 85% to 90% of them present only once. The clonotype was recovered from an adult with an advanced solid tumor such as melanoma, head and neck, liver or kidney cancer. This rearrangement joins TRBV6-6 to TRBJ1-1; TRBD1 is a possible D gene (5 bases). Sequences were derived from CD4+ or CD8+ T cells sorted from blood, sampled in a trial of the OX40 agonist ivuxolimab. CDR3 nucleotide sequence: TGTGCCAGCAGGGACATGTCGTTGCACACTGAAGCTTTCTTT. The encoded protein is CASRDMSLHTEAFF.